These 20 T cell receptor beta chains came from one sample sequenced in a study of shared clonotypes between healthy human individuals. Profiling relied on immunoSEQ multiplex PCR, and the TCRdb table lists in-frame clones only, not all of them. This sample yields roughly 2.5 million clones, of which around 94% are seen a single time; around 0.14% belongs to the top ten. Sequenced input: naive CD4+ T cells sorted from blood. Subset indicated: CD45RA+ positively selected. The receptors derive from a man younger than 35 in good health.

The rearrangement joins TRBV25-1 to TRBJ1-2; no definite D call. V was trimmed by 3 bases and J by 0 bases, leaving 11 bases between them. Germline V gene lookup returns CDR1 MGHDK and CDR2 SYGVNS. The CDR3 consists of 15 residues. The CDR3 here is CASSEGDLANYGYTF. The CDR3 DNA reads TGTGCCAGCAGTGAGGGAGATTTAGCTAACTATGGCTACACCTTC.

The gene calls are TRBV5-5 and TRBJ2-5; D may be TRBD1 (6 bases). Trimming stripped 2 bases from V and 4 bases from J, with 12 bases between. Germline V gives CDR1 SGHKS, CDR2 YYEKEE (reference sequence). CDR3 size: 14 residues. Here the CDR3 reads CASSLGQNRETQYF. The CDR3 nucleotides are TGTGCCAGCAGCTTAGGACAGAATCGAGAGACCCAGTACTTC.

The chain couples TRBV5-1 to TRBJ1-1, with TRBD1 as a possible D gene (6 bases). The length of the CDR3 is 15 residues. Germline assignment: CDR1 SGHRS and CDR2 YFSETQ. Trimming pared 2 bases from V and 1 base from J, leaving 12 bases between. CDR3 bases: TGCGCCAGCAGCTTAACTACAGGGAAGAACACTGAAGCTTTCTTT. It yields the protein CASSLTTGKNTEAFF.

This CDR3 reads CASSYGPREGNTIYF. DNA for the CDR3: TGTGCCAGCAGTTACGGGCCCAGGGAAGGAAACACCATATATTTT. The V gene is TRBV6-6, the J gene TRBJ1-3; possible D gene TRBD1, 5 bases. Trimming pared 2 bases from V and 4 bases from J, leaving 12 bases between. The CDR3 has 15 amino acids. Germline loops: CDR1 MNHNY, CDR2 SVGAGI (reference sequence).

The rearrangement joins TRBV6-6 to TRBJ2-7; TRBD1 aligns across 7 bases. The V and J ends lost 4 bases and 1 base, in that order; junction bases with no gene match: 4. Looked up from germline, CDR1 is MNHNY and CDR2 is SVGAGI (reference sequence). This CDR3 is 14 amino acids long. The CDR3 sequence is CASSSDRVSYEQYF. The CDR3 coding sequence is TGTGCCAGCAGTTCCGACAGGGTATCCTACGAGCAGTACTTC.

The rearrangement links TRBV11-2 to TRBJ2-7; D perhaps matches TRBD1 (6 bases). Between the trimmed V and J ends, which lost 5 bases and 1 base, there was a span of 12 bases. Germline V gene data show CDR1 as SGHAT and CDR2 as FQNNGV. The CDR3 has 14 residues. The CDR3 DNA sequence: TGTGCCAGCAGCCTCGACAGGATTTCCTACGAGCAGTACTTC. This codes for CASSLDRISYEQYF.

Worth noting for this clone: The sample holds other DNA sequences that translate to the same CDR3. This chain's CDR3 is CASSQVYNEQFF. The CDR3 coding sequence is TGCGCCAGCAGCCAGGTATACAATGAGCAGTTCTTC. The chain combines TRBV4-1 with TRBJ2-1; D gene uncertain. This CDR3 is built from 12 residues. Germline loops: CDR1 MGHRA, CDR2 YSYEKL. Trimming cost V 3 bases and J 4 bases, with 4 bases left between them.

This clone was picked up one time. The chain combines TRBV6-5 with TRBJ1-1; the D is unclear. CDR1 is MNHEY and CDR2 is SVGAGI in the germline V gene. V gave up 0 bases and J gave up 10 bases, with 9 bases separating them. The CDR3 is 12 amino acids. CDR3 in amino acids: CASSYSMGAAFF. CDR3 coding DNA: TGTGCCAGCAGTTACTCGATGGGTGCAGCTTTCTTT.

The chain joins TRBV6-5 to TRBJ1-1; D is uncertain. V was cut by 0 bases and J by 0 bases, with 11 bases left in between. The CDR3 length is 16 residues. Germline V CDR1 and CDR2: MNHEY, SVGAGI. CDR3 nucleotide sequence: TGTGCCAGCAGTTACTCGAGGTACAGCATGAACACTGAAGCTTTCTTT. This sequence encodes CASSYSRYSMNTEAFF.

This chain joins TRBV27 and TRBJ2-7; 8 bases agree with TRBD2. CDR1 is MNHEY and CDR2 is SMNVEV in the germline V gene (reference sequence). CDR3 size: 15 residues. J gave up 1 base and V 3 bases, and 5 bases lay outside the gene matches. The chain's CDR3 is CASSLGLAGSYEQYF. CDR3 bases: TGTGCCAGCAGTTTGGGATTAGCGGGGTCCTACGAGCAGTACTTC.

This sequence joins TRBV10-3 and TRBJ1-4, with a weak D call TRBD1 (5 bases). Trimming removed 6 bases from V and 13 bases from J, with 18 bases in between. The germline V gene encodes CDR1 ENHRY and CDR2 SYGVKD. The CDR3 is 13 residues long. CDR3 sequence reads: CAISPGPRVGLFF. The CDR3 coding sequence is TGTGCCATCAGCCCGGGACCTAGAGTCGGACTGTTTTTT.

About this clone: Other DNA sequences from this sample encode an identical CDR3 as well. The chain has TRBV5-1 and TRBJ2-3; 7 nucleotides agree with TRBD1. In germline, CDR1 is SGHRS, CDR2 YFSETQ. Germline trimming cut 4 bases from V and 4 bases from J; bases unmatched to any gene: 3. CDR3 length: 13 amino acids. CDR3 residues: CASSPGQADTQYF. CDR3 nucleotide sequence: TGCGCCAGCAGCCCCGGACAGGCAGATACGCAGTATTTT.

V gene TRBV5-6 combines with J gene TRBJ1-1; TRBD1 matches at 7 bases. CDR3 length equals 14 residues. Germline CDR1 is SGHDT and CDR2 is YYEEEE. J gave up 3 bases and V 7 bases, and 9 bases lay outside the gene matches. The CDR3 DNA is TGTGCCAGCGGACCGACAGGGCGGTACACTGAAGCTTTCTTT. Its protein is CASGPTGRYTEAFF. Based on the CDR3 plus reference TRBV5-6 and TRBJ1-1, the full variable domain is DAGVTQSPTHLIKTRGQQVTLRCSPKSGHDTVSWYQQALGQGPQFIFQYYEEEERQRGNFPDRFSGHQFPNYSSELNVNALLLGDSALYLCASGPTGRYTEAFFGQGTRLTVV.

The gene calls are TRBV5-6 and TRBJ2-1, with 9 bases identical to TRBD2. The CDR3 is 16 amino acids. With V trimmed by 4 bases and J by 6 bases, 11 bases remained unmatched. The germline gives CDR1 SGHDT, CDR2 YYEEEE. As DNA, the CDR3 is TGTGCCAGCAGCCCAAATCTAGCGGGACCCTCCAATGAGCAGTTCTTC. Translation: CASSPNLAGPSNEQFF.

V gene TRBV5-1 combines with J gene TRBJ2-7; 8 bases align to TRBD1. V gave up 2 bases and J gave up 2 bases; unmatched junction bases: 15. The CDR3 has 18 amino acids. The germline CDR1 and CDR2 sequences are SGHRS and YFSETQ. CDR3 loop: CASSFNPRGQGWAYEQYF. CDR3 nucleotide sequence: TGCGCCAGCAGCTTTAACCCCAGAGGACAGGGATGGGCCTACGAGCAGTACTTC.

The V and J genes are TRBV15 and TRBJ1-5; possible D gene TRBD1, 5 bases. The CDR3 runs to 16 residues. The V gene lost 5 bases and the J gene lost 3 bases, with 17 bases spanning the gap. CDR1 is LNHNV and CDR2 is YYDKDF in the germline V gene (reference sequence). The CDR3, as DNA: TGTGCCACCAGCCCCTTTGAGGGGAATGTCAATCAGCCCCAGCATTTT. Its translation is CATSPFEGNVNQPQHF.

V and J are TRBV7-2 and TRBJ2-2, with D perhaps TRBD2 (5 bases). The CDR3 is 15 residues long. Germline V gives CDR1 SGHTA, CDR2 FQGNSA. V was trimmed by 2 bases and J by 5 bases, leaving 12 bases between them. CDR3: CASSLTGLGTGELFF. In DNA, the CDR3 is TGTGCCAGCAGCTTAACCGGACTGGGGACCGGGGAGCTGTTTTTT.

This clone appeared once. The rearrangement uses TRBV7-2 and TRBJ2-7, with TRBD2 as a possible D gene (6 bases). Germline lookup yields CDR1 SGHTA and CDR2 FQGNSA. The CDR3 has 15 amino acids. The V gene lost 1 base and the J gene lost 0 bases, with 10 bases spanning the gap. The CDR3 is CASSLVAESSYEQYF. The CDR3 nucleotides read TGTGCCAGCAGCTTAGTAGCGGAAAGCTCCTACGAGCAGTACTTC.

Concerning this clone itself: A read error may be the cause here, since a much bigger clone is one base away. The V call is TRBV25-1, the J call TRBJ2-7; D remains unclear. Trimming cost V 6 bases and J 2 bases, with 5 bases left between them. Germline V gene sequence: CDR1 MGHDK, CDR2 SYGVNS. The CDR3 is 11 amino acids. The CDR3 spells CASSRAYEQYF. The DNA of the CDR3 is TGTGCCAGCAGCCGCGCCTACGAGCAGTACTTC.

J is TRBJ1-3 and V is TRBV11-3; TRBD1 agrees at 10 bases. The CDR3 loop spans 13 amino acids. Per germline, CDR1 SGHNT and CDR2 YENEEA. The V and J ends lost 5 bases and 8 bases, in that order; junction bases with no gene match: 3. In nucleotides, the CDR3 is TGTGCCAGCAGCCCCGGACAGGGGGACACCATATATTTT. Its translation: CASSPGQGDTIYF.